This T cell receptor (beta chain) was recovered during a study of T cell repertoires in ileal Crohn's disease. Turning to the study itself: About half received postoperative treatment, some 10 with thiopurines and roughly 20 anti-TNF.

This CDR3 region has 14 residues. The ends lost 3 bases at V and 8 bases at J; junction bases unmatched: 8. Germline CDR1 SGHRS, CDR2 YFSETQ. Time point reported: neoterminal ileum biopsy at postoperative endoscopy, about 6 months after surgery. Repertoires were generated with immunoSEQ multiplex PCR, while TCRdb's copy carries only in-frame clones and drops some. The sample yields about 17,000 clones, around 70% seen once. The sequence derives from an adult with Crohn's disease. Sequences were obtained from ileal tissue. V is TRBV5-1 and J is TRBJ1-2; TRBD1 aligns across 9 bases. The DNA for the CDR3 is TGCGCCAGCAGCTCTTGGGACAGGGCGAGCGGCTACACCTTC. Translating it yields CASSSWDRASGYTF.